The TCR beta chain described here comes from a study of T cells after yellow fever vaccination. Findings of the study overall: Reappearance after the booster was observed for most primary-vaccination clones (96% CD4, roughly 90% CD8).

Germline assignment: CDR1 DFQATT and CDR2 SNEGSKA (reference sequence). The CDR3 extends over 15 amino acids. V was trimmed by 4 bases and J by 1 base, leaving 15 bases between them. TCR cDNA, made by 5'RACE template switching, carried an added universal primer site and UMIs. TCRdb used MiXCR to reprocess the 5' RACE reads, holding one entry per CDR3 protein. The table includes approximately 240,000 distinct CDR3 sequences, around 3.5% detected once. This clonotype was counted many times. Its antigen is undetermined. The material was PBMCs, obtained 15 days after the yellow fever booster vaccination. The receptor was derived from a man between 18 and 35 years old who received the YFV17D yellow fever vaccine. The chain links TRBV20-1 to TRBJ2-3; possible D gene TRBD2, 5 bases. For the CDR3, the DNA is TGCAGTGCTAAAAGTCCCTCGGGATGCACAGATACGCAGTATTTT. Translation: CSAKSPSGCTDTQYF.